The present T cell receptor (beta chain) was sequenced within a study of blood T cell repertoires in COVID-19 (dated by TCRdb to 2020 to 2021). The study in broad terms: Samples from collaborators originated in the United States, Italy and Spain and spanned both the acute and convalescent phases of COVID-19. The prospective study material was composed of cDNA or gDNA derived from T cells, B-cell-depleted T cells, or PBMCs. Subjects who had been exposed to COVID-19, were actively infected with it, or had recovered from it provided the deeply sampled blood TCRbeta repertoires that made up the dataset. A freely available public database, intended as a resource for researchers studying the immune response to SARS-CoV-2, is where the repertoires were released. Samples were obtained from the ongoing ImmuneRACE study (first 160 participants) and from 1,254 subjects provided by 6 global collaborators. Sample metadata almost always included a de-identified subject ID, COVID-19 status, age in years and sex. HLA class I and class II types, where available, came from metadata supplied by the sample provider rather than from assay-based typing. Study-wide conclusions, independent of this receptor: How much clinical and demographic metadata was included differed by source and by participant, and the metadata was provided uncurated.

Collaborating institutions collected whole blood in K2EDTA tubes following their own protocols. For TCRbeta analysis, collaborator samples were shipped as frozen whole blood, as isolated PBMCs, or as DNA extracted from either sample type. TCRbeta CDR3 regions were amplified from genomic DNA using the immunoSEQ Assay, a bias-controlled multiplex PCR. The source study handled its data this way. The number of nucleated cells in each sample was estimated by amplification of reference gene primers within the assay. To quantify the absolute abundance of each unique TCRbeta CDR3 rearrangement, sequence reads were collapsed and filtered. For each sample, productive Simpson clonality was calculated as the square root of Simpson's diversity index across productive rearrangements. TCRdb mirrors the immuneACCESS table, restricted to in-frame sequences. Some clones are absent from its copies; in checked studies, under half trace to an unresolved V gene, and the reason for the others is unknown. From that table come the V and J calls and clone size; the DNA was used to work out D and trimming. The sample has approximately 200,000 clones on record, approximately 84% of them singletons. 1.5% to 2% of the sample is taken by the ten largest.

About this clone itself: Its cognate antigen has yet to be identified. It has no much larger one-base neighbor in the sample; base qualities were not kept.

The CDR3 covers 17 residues, taking in both the cysteine and the phenylalanine. CDR3 DNA only is kept here, 51 bases in frame from base 1. CDR1 and CDR2, per the germline V gene (reference sequence), are LGHDT and YNNKEL. Germline trimming amounts to 3 bases on V and 2 bases on J, with 8 as the count of junction bases outside the gene matches. Recombination joined TRBV3-1 (or the pseudogene TRBV3-2) with TRBJ2-7; 12 bases in between match TRBD2. The specimen was peripheral blood. The receptor was derived from a man in his forties with active or convalescent COVID-19. The sequenced DNA: TGTGCCAGCAGCCAGACGGCGACTAGCGGGAGTGCCTACGAGCAGTACTTC. It translates to CASSQTATSGSAYEQYF.